The rows below give T cell receptor beta chains drawn from one sample of a study of neurological immune-mediated disorders. A single record per CDR3 protein comes from TCRdb applying MiXCR to the 5' RACE reads. The table has some 70,000 distinct CDR3 sequences, 4.5% to 5.5% seen once; the top ten hold about 6.9%. Sequenced sample: PBMCs. Every receptor here comes from a man younger than 45 with multiple sclerosis. Each CDR3 is given with its conserved first and last residue. Each record gives: D gene, J gene, CDR3 length, clone size, V gene, CDR3 protein, CDR3 DNA. A D gene is named only where the DNA matches it firmly. Clone size is stated in some rows and not others, as once, few, many or a class when expanded.

. | TRBJ1-1 | 13 | many | TRBV2 | CASSFQDITEAFF | TGTGCCAGCAGTTTCCAGGATATCACTGAAGCTTTCTTT
. | TRBJ1-1 | 12 | many | TRBV29-1 | CSANRGVTEAFF | TGCAGCGCAAACCGCGGGGTAACTGAAGCTTTCTTT
TRBD1 | TRBJ1-1 | 14 | many | TRBV12-3/TRBV12-4 | CASNAPTGETEAFF | TGTGCCAGCAACGCCCCGACAGGGGAAACTGAAGCTTTCTTT
TRBD2 | TRBJ2-1 | 18 | . | TRBV27 | CASSFIGGGAVSYNEQFF | TGTGCCAGCAGTTTTATTGGCGGGGGGGCCGTTTCCTACAATGAGCAGTTCTTC
TRBD2 | TRBJ2-3 | 19 | many | TRBV20-1 | CSAWGRTSGGPKLTDTQYF | TGCAGTGCTTGGGGTAGGACTAGCGGGGGCCCCAAGCTCACAGATACGCAGTATTTT
. | TRBJ1-6 | 16 | many | TRBV5-1 | CASSLSAGSYNSPLNF | TGCGCCAGCAGCTTGTCGGCGGGCTCCTATAATTCACCCCTCAACTTT
. | TRBJ1-2 | 14 | many | TRBV20-1 | CSARAPTGSGGYTF | TGCAGTGCTAGAGCCCCCACAGGGTCTGGTGGCTACACCTTC
TRBD1 | TRBJ2-7 | 14 | many | TRBV20-1 | CSAMGQVTTYEQYF | TGCAGTGCTATGGGACAGGTTACAACCTACGAGCAGTACTTC
. | TRBJ1-5 | 15 | . | TRBV5-1 | CASSLAPGHNQPQNF | TGCGCCAGCAGCTTGGCGCCAGGACACAATCAGCCCCAGAATTTT
. | TRBJ2-5 | 14 | many | TRBV20-1 | CSARGFGAGETQYF | TGCAGTGCTAGAGGGTTTGGGGCAGGGGAGACCCAGTACTTC
. | TRBJ1-1 | 12 | once | TRBV20-1 | CSARPWSTEAFF | TGCAGTGCTAGGCCCTGGAGCACTGAAGCTTTCTTT
. | TRBJ2-5 | 14 | . | TRBV6-6 | CASRKIGAQETQYF | TGTGCCAGCAGGAAGATCGGGGCTCAAGAGACCCAGTACTTC
. | TRBJ1-6 | 15 | many | TRBV6-5 | CASSYSSASAAPLNF | TGTGCCAGCAGTTACTCTTCGGCTTCCGCGGCGCCCCTCAACTTT
. | TRBJ1-2 | 18 | . | TRBV5-1 | CASSLTGQGGDRNYGYTF | TGCGCCAGCAGCTTGACGGGGCAGGGTGGCGACCGTAACTATGGCTACACCTTC
. | TRBJ2-4 | 14 | many | TRBV7-2 | CASSLTVVTNIQYF | TGTGCCAGCAGCTTGACAGTGGTTACAAACATTCAGTACTTC
. | TRBJ1-5 | 13 | . | TRBV29-1 | CSVGGLNNQPQNF | TGCAGCGTTGGGGGACTGAACAATCAGCCCCAGAATTTT
. | TRBJ2-7 | 14 | many | TRBV7-9 | CASSTEGDGAEQYF | TGTGCCAGCAGCACGGAGGGGGACGGCGCCGAGCAGTACTTC
TRBD2 | TRBJ2-3 | 16 | many | TRBV28 | CASSFRTSGFTDTQYF | TGTGCCAGCAGTTTTAGGACTAGCGGGTTCACAGATACGCAGTATTTT
TRBD2 | TRBJ2-5 | 15 | . | TRBV25-1 | CASSEWAGGTETQYF | TGTGCCAGCAGTGAATGGGCGGGGGGAACGGAGACCCAGTACTTC
. | TRBJ1-2 | 13 | many | TRBV9 | CASSPHGSRGYTF | TGTGCCAGCAGCCCCCACGGGTCGCGGGGCTACACCTTC
TRBD2 | TRBJ2-3 | 16 | . | TRBV6-5 | CASSYRGLAPTDTQYF | TGTGCCAGCAGTTACCGGGGACTAGCGCCCACAGATACGCAGTATTTT
TRBD1 | TRBJ2-1 | 12 | few | TRBV7-9 | CASSYGQGEGFF | TGTGCCAGCAGCTACGGCCAGGGGGAAGGGTTCTTC
TRBD1 | TRBJ2-3 | 15 | many | TRBV6-6 | CATLKTGGFTDTQYF | TGTGCCACCCTAAAAACAGGGGGCTTCACAGATACGCAGTATTTT
. | TRBJ1-6 | 13 | . | TRBV20-1 | CSARRRKGNRLHF | TGCAGTGCTAGAAGGCGAAAAGGGAACAGACTCCACTTT
. | TRBJ1-3 | 15 | many | TRBV6-1 | CASSEARGRVDTIYF | TGTGCCAGCAGTGAAGCGCGGGGCAGGGTGGACACCATATATTTT
. | TRBJ1-1 | 15 | . | TRBV4-1 | CASSQDLGGRTEAFF | TGCGCCAGCAGCCAAGATCTTGGGGGGCGGACTGAAGCTTTCTTT
TRBD1 | TRBJ2-5 | 15 | many | TRBV27 | CASSPGQGNAETQYF | TGTGCCAGCAGTCCGGGACAGGGTAACGCGGAGACCCAGTACTTC
TRBD1 | TRBJ2-2 | 13 | many | TRBV12-5 | CAVGTGVTGELFF | TGTGCCGTCGGGACAGGGGTGACCGGGGAGCTGTTTTTT
TRBD1 | TRBJ2-2 | 16 | few | TRBV5-1 | CASSPKQGATTGELFF | TGCGCCAGCAGCCCCAAACAGGGGGCGACCACCGGGGAGCTGTTTTTT
TRBD1 | TRBJ1-4 | 14 | many | TRBV6-5 | CASSPWTGREKLFF | TGTGCCAGCAGCCCTTGGACAGGAAGGGAAAAACTGTTTTTT
. | TRBJ2-3 | 15 | many | TRBV6-5 | CASSYSMGLTDTQYF | TGTGCCAGCAGTTACTCAATGGGGCTCACAGATACGCAGTATTTT
. | TRBJ1-1 | 14 | many | TRBV27 | CASSSDAVNTEAFF | TGTGCCAGCAGTTCAGATGCCGTGAACACTGAAGCTTTCTTT
. | TRBJ1-5 | 13 | . | TRBV29-1 | CSAAKGQFQPQHF | TGCAGCGCGGCAAAGGGACAATTTCAGCCCCAGCATTTT
. | TRBJ1-5 | 15 | few | TRBV6-5 | CASKTRGGSNQPQHF | TGTGCCAGCAAGACCCGCGGGGGTAGCAATCAGCCCCAGCATTTT
. | TRBJ1-1 | 12 | many | TRBV3-1 | CASSQGTVEAFF | TGTGCCAGCAGCCAAGGTACAGTTGAAGCTTTCTTT
TRBD2 | TRBJ2-3 | 17 | many | TRBV27 | CASSILTSGGFTDTQYF | TGTGCCAGCAGTATCCTGACTAGCGGGGGATTCACAGATACGCAGTATTTT
. | TRBJ1-5 | 15 | many | TRBV6-5 | CATRRQVYSNQPQHF | TGTGCCACCAGGCGACAGGTTTATAGCAATCAGCCCCAGCATTTT
. | TRBJ2-3 | 14 | once | TRBV7-8 | CASSLVSRSDTQYF | TGTGCCAGCAGCTTAGTTAGCCGGTCAGATACGCAGTATTTT
. | TRBJ1-1 | 12 | many | TRBV11-2 | CASSLARPEAFF | TGTGCCAGCAGCTTAGCCCGACCGGAAGCTTTCTTT
. | TRBJ2-3 | 14 | many | TRBV20-1 | CSASPHGGTDTQYF | TGCAGTGCTTCTCCACACGGGGGCACAGATACGCAGTATTTT
TRBD2 | TRBJ2-4 | 15 | many | TRBV5-1 | CASSLIGTSENIQYF | TGCGCCAGCAGCTTGATTGGGACTAGCGAAAACATTCAGTACTTC
TRBD1 | TRBJ1-1 | 15 | . | TRBV9 | CASSIGQGENTEAFF | TGTGCCAGCAGCATCGGACAGGGTGAGAACACTGAAGCTTTCTTT
. | TRBJ1-1 | 15 | many | TRBV30 | CAWSPKGRQVGEAFF | TGTGCCTGGAGTCCGAAAGGGCGACAGGTCGGGGAAGCTTTCTTT
TRBD1 | TRBJ1-2 | 13 | many | TRBV7-3 | CASGRDRTSPYTF | TGTGCCAGCGGAAGGGACAGGACCTCCCCCTACACCTTC
TRBD1 | TRBJ1-1 | 15 | many | TRBV7-9 | CASSLAGQGRPEAFF | TGTGCCAGCAGCTTAGCCGGACAGGGGCGGCCTGAAGCTTTCTTT
. | TRBJ2-5 | 13 | many | TRBV10-3 | CAISGGQQETQYF | TGTGCCATCAGTGGGGGACAACAAGAGACCCAGTACTTC
TRBD1 | TRBJ1-5 | 15 | many | TRBV10-3 | CAISRQGLGNQPQHF | TGTGCCATCAGCCGACAGGGGTTAGGCAATCAGCCCCAGCATTTT
TRBD1 | TRBJ1-1 | 16 | few | TRBV7-9 | CASSLNAGQGNTEAFF | TGTGCCAGCAGCCTAAACGCGGGACAGGGGAACACTGAAGCTTTCTTT
TRBD1 | TRBJ1-2 | 13 | many | TRBV20-1 | CSARRTGLGGYTF | TGCAGTGCTAGACGGACAGGCCTCGGAGGCTACACCTTC
. | TRBJ1-1 | 16 | many | TRBV7-6 | CASSSNGGRGNTEAFF | TGTGCCAGCAGCTCTAATGGGGGCAGGGGGAACACTGAAGCTTTCTTT
. | TRBJ2-5 | 11 | many | TRBV29-1 | CSGGYQETQYF | TGCAGCGGGGGGTACCAAGAGACCCAGTACTTC
TRBD2 | TRBJ2-1 | 16 | . | TRBV9 | CASSVLGLAGHNEQFF | TGTGCCAGCAGCGTCCTCGGACTAGCGGGGCACAATGAGCAGTTCTTC